The clone carrying this T cell receptor beta chain was picked up a small number of times. Its antigen is as yet unknown. Trimming at V came to 0 bases and at J to 4 bases, leaving 2 bases not matched to a gene. The CDR3 is 14 amino acids. From germline, CDR1 is LGHNA and CDR2 YNFKEQ. Unique molecular identifiers were carried by the TCR beta cDNA libraries. From about 0.98 to 11 million T cells, a few hundred thousand cDNA molecules were obtained. Using its own MiXCR run on the PCR reads, TCRdb lists one record per CDR3 protein. Among roughly 570,000 distinct CDR3 sequences listed, roughly 34% were seen once. This entry belongs to a study of post-analysis software for immune sequencing data. The overall study: As for disease course, relapsing-remitting, secondary progressive and progressive-relapsing multiple sclerosis were all included.

Study outcomes and limitations: Same-batch samples co-clustered strongly by F measure. Four or five TRBV segments, TRBV5-6, TRBV5-1 and TRBV20-1 among them, were found more frequent in patients than controls.

J is TRBJ2-5 and V is TRBV4-2; 7 bases fit TRBD1. This clonotype was obtained from a girl aged 2-17 years with multiple sclerosis. Sequenced sample: blood. CDR3 loop: CASSQERGRETQYF. The CDR3 DNA follows: TGTGCCAGCAGCCAAGAGAGGGGGCGAGAGACCCAGTACTTC.